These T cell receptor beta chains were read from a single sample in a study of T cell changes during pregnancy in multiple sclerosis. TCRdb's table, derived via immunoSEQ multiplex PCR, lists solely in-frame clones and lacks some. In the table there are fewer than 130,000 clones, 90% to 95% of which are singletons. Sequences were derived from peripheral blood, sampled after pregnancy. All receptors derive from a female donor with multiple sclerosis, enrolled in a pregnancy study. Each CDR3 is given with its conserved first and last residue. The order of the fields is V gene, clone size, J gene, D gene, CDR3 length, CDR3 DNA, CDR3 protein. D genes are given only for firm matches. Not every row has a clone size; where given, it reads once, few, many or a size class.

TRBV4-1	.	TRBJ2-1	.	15	TGCGCCAGCAGCCAAGTGGGGGGTATGCGCAATGAGCAGTTCTTC	CASSQVGGMRNEQFF
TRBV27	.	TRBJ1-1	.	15	TGTGCCAGCAGTTTAATGGGGGGATTGAACACTGAAGCTTTCTTT	CASSLMGGLNTEAFF
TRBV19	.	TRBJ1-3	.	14	TGTGCCACAAAGAACTTAAACTCTGGAAACACCATATATTTT	CATKNLNSGNTIYF
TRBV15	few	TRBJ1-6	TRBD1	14	TGTGCCACCAGCCCGACAGGGAGGCATTCACCCCTCCACTTT	CATSPTGRHSPLHF
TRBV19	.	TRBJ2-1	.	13	TGTGCCAGTAAGGCAGGGTCCTACAATGAGCAGTTCTTC	CASKAGSYNEQFF
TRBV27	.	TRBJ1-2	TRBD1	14	TGTGCCAGCAGCTCCGACAGGGGGGACTATGGCTACACCTTC	CASSSDRGDYGYTF
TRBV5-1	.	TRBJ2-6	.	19	TGCGCCAGCAGCTTGGTCGTTCGTGAAGGCGGTTCTGGGGCCAACGTCCTGACTTTC	CASSLVVREGGSGANVLTF
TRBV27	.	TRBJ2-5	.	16	TGTGCCAGCAGTTATGTAGGAACTACTATACAAGAGACCCAGTACTTC	CASSYVGTTIQETQYF
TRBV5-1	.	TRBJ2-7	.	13	TGCGCCAGCAGCTCGCAGGGGTACTACGAGCAGTACTTC	CASSSQGYYEQYF
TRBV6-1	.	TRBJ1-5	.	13	TGTGCCAGCAGTGAGAGGGACTCTCAGCCCCAGCATTTT	CASSERDSQPQHF
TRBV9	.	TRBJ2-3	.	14	TGTGCCAGCAGCACCCGACAGAGCACAGATACGCAGTATTTT	CASSTRQSTDTQYF
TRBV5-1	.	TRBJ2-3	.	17	TGCGCCAGCAGCTTGTCTGGCAGGGACTCGGGCACAGATACGCAGTATTTT	CASSLSGRDSGTDTQYF
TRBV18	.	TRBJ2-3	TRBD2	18	TGTGCCAGCTCACCCCAACTAGCGGGGGGTCCTCGGACAGATACGCAGTATTTT	CASSPQLAGGPRTDTQYF
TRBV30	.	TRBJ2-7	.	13	TGTGCCTGGAGTGCCCGGACAGTCCACGAGCAGTACTTC	CAWSARTVHEQYF
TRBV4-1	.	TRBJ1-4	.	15	TGCGCCAGCAGCCAAGTATCCTTTACTAATGAAAAACTGTTTTTT	CASSQVSFTNEKLFF
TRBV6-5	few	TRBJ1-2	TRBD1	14	TGTGCCAGCAGTACACCGGGACAGGCAGGTGGCTACACCTTC	CASSTPGQAGGYTF
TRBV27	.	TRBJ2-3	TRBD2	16	TGTGCCAGCAGTTTATTGGGCGGGGGATCGACAGATACGCAGTATTTT	CASSLLGGGSTDTQYF
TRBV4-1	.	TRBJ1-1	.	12	TGCGCCAGCAGCCGAGGGGGCACTGAAGCTTTCTTT	CASSRGGTEAFF
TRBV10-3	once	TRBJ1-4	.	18	TGTGCCATCAGTGGTGGGGCGGACGGAACTGCAACTAATGAAAAACTGTTTTTT	CAISGGADGTATNEKLFF
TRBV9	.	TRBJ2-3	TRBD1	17	TGTGCCAGCAGCTTTCGGGACAGGGCCCGACTAACAGATACGCAGTATTTT	CASSFRDRARLTDTQYF
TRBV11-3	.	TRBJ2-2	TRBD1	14	TGTGCCAGCAGCTTAAACAGGGGAGAAGGGGAGCTGTTTTTT	CASSLNRGEGELFF
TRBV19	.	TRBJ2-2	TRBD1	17	TGTGCCAGTAGTGGCATCAGGGGGCAGATGAAGGTCGGGGAGCTGTTTTTT	CASSGIRGQMKVGELFF
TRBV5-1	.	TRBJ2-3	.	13	TGCGCCAGCAGCTTGGCCACACGAGATACGCAGTATTTT	CASSLATRDTQYF
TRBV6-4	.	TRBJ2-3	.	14	TGTGCCAGCAGTGAGGTCGCAGGGACAGATACGCAGTATTTT	CASSEVAGTDTQYF
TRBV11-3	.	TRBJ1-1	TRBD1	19	TGTGCCAGCAGCCCCCACTGGCCGGGACAGGGGCCAGCGGACACTGAAGCTTTCTTT	CASSPHWPGQGPADTEAFF
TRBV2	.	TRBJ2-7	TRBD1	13	TGTGCCAGCAGTGAAGGGACAGGGAACGAGCAGTACTTC	CASSEGTGNEQYF
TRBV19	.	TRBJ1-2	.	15	TGTGCCAGTAGTAGGACTATGACGGATATCTATGGCTACACCTTC	CASSRTMTDIYGYTF
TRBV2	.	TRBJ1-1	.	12	TGTGCCAGCAACCCCGGGGGGGAGCGAGCTTTCTTT	CASNPGGERAFF
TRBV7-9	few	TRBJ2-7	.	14	TGTGCCAGCAGCTTAGTGTGGTCAGGGCGGGAGCAGTACTTC	CASSLVWSGREQYF
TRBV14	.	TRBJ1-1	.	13	TGTGCCAGCAGCCAGAACCAGGGAGGAGGAGCTTTCTTT	CASSQNQGGGAFF
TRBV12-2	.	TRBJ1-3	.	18	TGTGCAAGTCGCTTTCATTCGGGACAGGCCGACTCTGGAAACACCATATATTTT	CASRFHSGQADSGNTIYF
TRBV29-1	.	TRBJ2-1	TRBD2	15	TGCAGCGTGGGGGGGACGGACGGGAGCAAATATGAGCAGTTCTTC	CSVGGTDGSKYEQFF
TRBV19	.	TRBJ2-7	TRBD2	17	TGTGCCAGTAGCATTCAGCCTGGGACTAGCTACTCCTACGAGCAGTACTTC	CASSIQPGTSYSYEQYF
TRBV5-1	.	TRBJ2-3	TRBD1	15	TGCGCCAGCAGCAATGCGGGACAGGTTACAGATACGCAGTATTTT	CASSNAGQVTDTQYF
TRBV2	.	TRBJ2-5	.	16	TGTGCCAGCAGTGAAATAGCAAGGTGGAGGTGGGAGACCCAGTACTTC	CASSEIARWRWETQYF
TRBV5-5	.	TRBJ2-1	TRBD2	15	TGTGCCAGCAGCTTGTGGCTAGCGGACACCAATGAGCAGTTCTTC	CASSLWLADTNEQFF
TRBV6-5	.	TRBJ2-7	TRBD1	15	TGTGCCAGCAGTGTCGGGACAGAGGCGTTCGTAGAGCAGTACTTC	CASSVGTEAFVEQYF
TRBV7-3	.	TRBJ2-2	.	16	TGTGCCAGCAGCTTATTTTCGAGAGGGAACACCGGGGAGCTGTTTTTT	CASSLFSRGNTGELFF
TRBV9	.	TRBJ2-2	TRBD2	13	TGTGCCAGCAGCCCGGGAGGGTCCGGGGAGCTGTTTTTT	CASSPGGSGELFF
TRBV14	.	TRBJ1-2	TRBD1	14	TGTGCCAGCGGCCCGACAGGGGGAGGCTATGGCTACACCTTC	CASGPTGGGYGYTF
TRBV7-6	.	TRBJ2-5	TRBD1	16	TGTGCCAGCAGCTTAGTGGGGACAGGGGGTCAAGAGACCCAGTACTTC	CASSLVGTGGQETQYF
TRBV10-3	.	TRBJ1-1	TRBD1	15	TGTGCCATCAGTCAACCGGACAGGTCGTCCACTGAAGCTTTCTTT	CAISQPDRSSTEAFF
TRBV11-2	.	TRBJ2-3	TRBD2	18	TGTGCCAGCAGCTTAGATCTAGGGACTAGCGGGTTCACAGATACGCAGTATTTT	CASSLDLGTSGFTDTQYF
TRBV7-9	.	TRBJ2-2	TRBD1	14	TGTACCAGCAGCCAACAGGGGAGCACCGGGGAGCTGTTTTTT	CTSSQQGSTGELFF
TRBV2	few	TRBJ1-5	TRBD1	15	TGTGCCAGCAGCTCAGGGGGCAATGGCAATCAGCCCCAGCATTTT	CASSSGGNGNQPQHF
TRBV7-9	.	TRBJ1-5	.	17	TGTGCCAGCAGCTTAGGGCCAACAGGGAGAGGGGGTCAGCCCCAGCATTTT	CASSLGPTGRGGQPQHF
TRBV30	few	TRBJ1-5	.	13	TGTGCCTGGAGTGGACAGTATAATCAGCCCCAGCATTTT	CAWSGQYNQPQHF
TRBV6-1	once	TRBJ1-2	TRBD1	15	TGTGCCAGCAGTGAGACCGGGACAGAGTCAGGAGGCTACACCTTC	CASSETGTESGGYTF
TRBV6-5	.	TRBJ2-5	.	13	TGTGCCAGCCGGCAGGGGAACCAAGAGACCCAGTACTTC	CASRQGNQETQYF
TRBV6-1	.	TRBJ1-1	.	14	TGTGCCAGCGCCTTGGACAGCCCTTCCACTGAAGCTTTCTTT	CASALDSPSTEAFF
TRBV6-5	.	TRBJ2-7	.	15	TGTGCCAGCAGTTACTTGGGCAGGGCCTCCTACGAGCAGTACTTC	CASSYLGRASYEQYF
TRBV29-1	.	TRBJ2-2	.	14	TGCAGCGTTGGAGACAGGATGCAGGCCGGGGAGCTGTTTTTT	CSVGDRMQAGELFF
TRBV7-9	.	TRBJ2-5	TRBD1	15	TGTGCCAGCAGCGCGTGGGACAGCCTGGGGGAGACCCAGTACTTC	CASSAWDSLGETQYF
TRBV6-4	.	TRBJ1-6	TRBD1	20	TGTGCCAGCAGTGATTCCGGACAGGGTAGGATTAACTCCTATAATTCACCCCTCCACTTT	CASSDSGQGRINSYNSPLHF
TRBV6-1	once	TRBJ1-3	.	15	TGTGCCAGCAATCTATGGGGGGGCTCTGGAAACACCATATATTTT	CASNLWGGSGNTIYF
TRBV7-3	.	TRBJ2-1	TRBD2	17	TGTGCCAGCAGCTTAACGGGAAGCGGGGGGAACTACAATGAGCAGTTCTTC	CASSLTGSGGNYNEQFF